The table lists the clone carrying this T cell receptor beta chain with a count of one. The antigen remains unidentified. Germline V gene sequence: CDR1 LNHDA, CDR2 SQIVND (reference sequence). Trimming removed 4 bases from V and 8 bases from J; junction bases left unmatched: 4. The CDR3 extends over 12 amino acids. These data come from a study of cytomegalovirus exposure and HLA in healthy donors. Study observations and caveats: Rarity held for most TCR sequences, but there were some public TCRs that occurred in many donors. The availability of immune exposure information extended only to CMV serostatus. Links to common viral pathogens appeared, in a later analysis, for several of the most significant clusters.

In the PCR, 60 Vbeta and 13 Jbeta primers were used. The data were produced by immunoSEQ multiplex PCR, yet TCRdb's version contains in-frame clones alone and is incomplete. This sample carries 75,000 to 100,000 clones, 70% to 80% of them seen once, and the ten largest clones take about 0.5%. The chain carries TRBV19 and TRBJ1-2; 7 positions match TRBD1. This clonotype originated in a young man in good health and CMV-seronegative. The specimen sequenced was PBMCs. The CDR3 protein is CASSTTGSGYTF. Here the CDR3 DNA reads TGTGCCAGTAGTACGACAGGGTCGGGCTACACCTTC.